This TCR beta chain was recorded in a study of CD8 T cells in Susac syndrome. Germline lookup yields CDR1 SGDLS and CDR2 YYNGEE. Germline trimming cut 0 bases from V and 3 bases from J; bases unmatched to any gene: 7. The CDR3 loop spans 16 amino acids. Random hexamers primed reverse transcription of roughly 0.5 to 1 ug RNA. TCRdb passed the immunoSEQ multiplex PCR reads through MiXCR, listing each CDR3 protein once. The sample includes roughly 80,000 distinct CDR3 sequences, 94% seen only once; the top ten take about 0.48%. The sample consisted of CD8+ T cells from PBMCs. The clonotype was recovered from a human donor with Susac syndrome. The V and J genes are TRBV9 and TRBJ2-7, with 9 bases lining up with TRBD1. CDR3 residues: CASSVDGGTGSYEQYF. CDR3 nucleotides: TGTGCCAGCAGCGTAGACGGTGGGACAGGGAGCTACGAGCAGTACTTC.